Below, 19 T cell receptor beta chains from the same sample are listed, as sequenced in a study of Graves' ophthalmopathy and Graves' hyperthyroidism. Amplified material comprised TCR beta CDR3 regions derived from RNA transcripts. First-round RT-PCR relied on HTBI primers, and a second-round multiplex PCR came next. MiXCR was run by TCRdb on the multiplex PCR reads, yielding one entry per CDR3 protein. The sample contains over 650,000 distinct CDR3 sequences, about 40% of which appear only once. The material sequenced was peripheral blood. All receptors come from an adult man with Graves' ophthalmopathy.

Concerning this clonotype: A much more abundant neighbour one base away suggests this may be a read error. V usage is TRBV9 and J usage is TRBJ2-5; tentatively, D is TRBD1 (6 bases). Germline V gives CDR1 SGDLS, CDR2 YYNGEE. The CDR3 is 17 amino acids. The CDR3, as DNA: TGTGCCCGCAGCGTATCCCTCAACAGGGCTCGTAGAGAGACCCAGTACTTC. Translated, it gives CARSVSLNRARRETQYF.

In this sample, this clonotype turned up a few times. The V and J genes are TRBV12-3 or TRBV12-4 and TRBJ1-5, with a tentative D call TRBD1 (5 bases). This CDR3 contains 16 residues. V lost 4 bases and J 0 bases, leaving 13 bases between the germline ends. The CDR3 sequence is CASSYMGQGSNQPQHF. The CDR3, as DNA: TGTGCCAGCAGTTATATGGGGCAGGGTAGCAATCAGCCCCAGCATTTT.

The chain carries TRBV20-1 and TRBJ2-3; D might be TRBD2 (5 bases). V lost 3 bases, J lost 3 bases, and 7 bases lay in between. Per germline, CDR1 DFQATT and CDR2 SNEGSKA (reference sequence). The CDR3 covers 12 residues. CDR3 nucleotide sequence: TGCAGTGCTAGCCGGGGAACAGATACGCAGTATTTT. Translation gives CSASRGTDTQYF.

With respect to this clonotype: A read error is possible here, since a much larger clone lies one base away. The chain employs TRBV19 and TRBJ2-6; possible D gene TRBD1, 6 bases. Germline assignment: CDR1 LNHDA and CDR2 SQIVND (reference sequence). The CDR3 runs to 19 residues. The CDR3 spells CASSVPIRGYVSGANVLAF. The CDR3 nucleotides are TGTGCCAGTAGTGTACCCATCAGGGGCTACGTTTCTGGGGCCAACGTCCTGGCTTTC. Using reference TRBV19 and TRBJ2-6 for the parts outside the CDR3, the full variable domain is DGGITQSPKYLFRKEGQNVTLSCEQNLNHDAMYWYRQDPGQGLRLIYYSQIVNDFQKGDIAEGYSVSREKKESFPLTVTSAQKNPTAFYLCASSVPIRGYVSGANVLAFGAGSRLTVL.

The chain carries TRBV12-3 or TRBV12-4 and TRBJ1-2; D is unresolved. The CDR3 is 15 amino acids. V shed 4 bases and J shed 7 bases, with 19 bases lying between them. Here the CDR3 reads CASSSKYWDRVGYTF. The CDR3 coding sequence is TGTGCCAGCAGTTCCAAGTACTGGGATCGGGTTGGCTACACCTTC.

About this clonotype: A much larger clone differs by one base, so this may be a read error. V usage is TRBV7-9 and J usage is TRBJ2-7, with D possibly being TRBD2 (5 bases). The germline V gene has CDR1 SEHNR and CDR2 FQNEAQ (reference sequence). This CDR3 has 16 amino acids. CDR3 DNA sequence: TGTGCCAGCAGCTTAGGCACGCTAGCCGACTCCTACGGGCAGTACTTC. Translating gives CASSLGTLADSYGQYF.

This clonotype was counted ten times or more. This sequence joins TRBV9 and TRBJ2-5; tentatively, D is TRBD1 (6 bases). CDR1 is SGDLS, CDR2 YYNGEE, per germline. CDR3 size: 15 residues. The V and J ends lost 1 base and 3 bases respectively, with 13 bases between them. The CDR3 region is CASSVRGTAEETQYF. The CDR3 coding sequence is TGTGCCAGCAGCGTAAGGGGGACGGCCGAAGAGACCCAGTACTTC.

This clonotype has at least ten counts. The chain carries TRBV7-9 and TRBJ1-1, with TRBD1 as a possible D gene (6 bases). Looked up from germline, CDR1 is SEHNR and CDR2 is FQNEAQ (reference sequence). Trimming removed 1 base from V and 4 bases from J, with 10 bases in between. The CDR3 is 14 amino acids. In DNA form, the CDR3 reads TGTGCCAGCAGCTTAGGAACAGGGCTCACTGAAGCTTTCTTT. Its protein is CASSLGTGLTEAFF.

This clonotype has only a few counts. The V and J genes are TRBV27 and TRBJ1-5; the match to TRBD1 covers 7 bases. With V trimmed by 5 bases and J by 7 bases, 8 bases remained unmatched. There are 14 residues in the CDR3. CDR1 is MNHEY, CDR2 SMNVEV, per germline (reference sequence). The CDR3 DNA follows: TGTGCCAGCAGTCAAACAGGGGACGGGCAGCCCCAGCATTTT. This gives the protein CASSQTGDGQPQHF.

Note on this clonotype: A read error may be the cause here, since a much bigger clone is one base away. The chain has TRBV4-1 and TRBJ1-1, with a possible D match to TRBD1 (5 bases). Germline loops: CDR1 MGHRA, CDR2 YSYEKL. This CDR3 comprises 13 residues. The CDR3 DNA is TGCGCCAGCAGCCAACAGGGAAGGGCTGAAGCTCTCTTT. This codes for CASSQQGRAEALF.

The gene calls are TRBV25-1 and TRBJ1-2; 8 bases align to TRBD1. The germline V gene encodes CDR1 MGHDK and CDR2 SYGVNS. The CDR3 length is 15 residues. J was trimmed by 4 bases and V by 6 bases; bases with no gene match: 10. The CDR3 DNA reads as TGTGCCAGCAGCTTAGGGCCCGGGACAGGCTATGGCTACACCTTC. Protein product: CASSLGPGTGYGYTF.

As to this clonotype: Lacking the conserved final phenylalanine or tryptophan, this CDR3 likely reflects a read error. Because the CDR3's place on the DNA is in doubt, the DNA is left out and the CDR3 is given as listed by TCRdb. The V gene is TRBV11-3, the J gene TRBJ2-6. The CDR3 sequence runs 8 residues, both termini included. Per the germline V gene, CDR1 is SGHNT and CDR2 is YENEEA. The CDR3 sequence: CASSQWTS.

This chain links TRBV20-1 with TRBJ1-5; TRBD1 might be the D (5 bases). V was cut by 0 bases and J by 6 bases, with 12 bases left in between. CDR1 is DFQATT, CDR2 SNEGSKA, per germline (reference sequence). The CDR3 has 14 residues. This chain's CDR3 is CSARDGGSGQPQHF. DNA for the CDR3: TGCAGTGCTAGAGATGGGGGTTCGGGTCAGCCCCAGCATTTT.

This clonotype was seen a handful of times. This sequence may be a read error, since a much larger clone differs from it by one base. The V and J genes are TRBV7-8 and TRBJ2-2, with D perhaps TRBD2 (6 bases). This CDR3 has 13 amino acids. Germline V gives CDR1 SGHVS, CDR2 FQNEAQ. In nucleotides, the CDR3 is TGTGCCAGCAGCTTAGCGGGGCACGGGGGGCTGTTTTTT. This translates into CASSLAGHGGLFF.

The genes are TRBV4-2 and TRBJ1-1; tentative D call: TRBD1 (6 bases). The V end lost 1 base, the J end lost 11 bases, and 20 bases lay between the germline ends. The CDR3 contains 15 residues. From germline, CDR1 is LGHNA and CDR2 YNFKEQ. The CDR3 bases are TGTGCCAGCAGCCAAGTTACCGCGGGGGGCGCGGCGGCTTTCTTT. Its protein product is CASSQVTAGGAAAFF.

This clonotype appeared a single time. The chain couples TRBV29-1 to TRBJ1-1; no clear D gene. The germline V gene has CDR1 SQVTM and CDR2 ANQGSEA. This CDR3 has 11 residues. The germline V and J ends were trimmed by 7 bases and 7 bases, with 13 bases remaining between them. This CDR3 is CSEEAEVEAFF. The CDR3 region has the DNA TGCAGCGAAGAGGCAGAGGTTGAAGCTTTCTTT.

This clonotype has a count of ten or more. The J gene is TRBJ2-2, the V gene TRBV24-1; D unresolved. Between the trimmed V and J ends, which lost 11 bases and 7 bases, there was a span of 10 bases. The germline CDR1 and CDR2 sequences are KGHDR and SFDVKD. The CDR3 has 11 amino acids. The CDR3 coding sequence is TGTGCCATCCGAGCAGGCGGGGAGCTGTTTTTT. Its protein is CAIRAGGELFF.

The CDR3: CASGKTGSQETQHF. As DNA, the CDR3 is TGTGCCAGCGGCAAAACAGGGAGCCAAGAGACCCAGCATTTT. The V gene is TRBV7-9, the J gene TRBJ1-5; a weak D match, TRBD1 (6 bases). Germline V gene sequence: CDR1 SEHNR, CDR2 FQNEAQ (reference sequence). Trimming took off 8 bases at V and 11 bases at J, with 22 bases between the two ends. This CDR3 is built from 14 residues.

The chain links TRBV29-1 to TRBJ2-5; D is uncertain. The CDR3 covers 13 residues. Germline CDR1 is SQVTM and CDR2 is ANQGSEA. V lost 8 bases and J lost 3, with 16 bases in between. The CDR3 reads CSSWGLSEETQYF. The CDR3 DNA is TGCAGCAGCTGGGGTCTATCGGAAGAGACCCAGTACTTC.